This TCR beta chain comes out of a study of CXCR3 chemokines and chemotherapy response in bladder cancer. This clonotype is classed as medium-sized. TCRdb re-called the PCR reads with MiXCR, one entry per CDR3 protein. Here the sample spans about 3,500 distinct CDR3 sequences, approximately 26% being singletons. The TCR was taken from a human donor with bladder cancer that did not respond to neoadjuvant chemotherapy. The specimen was taken from a patient whose treatment included neoadjuvant chemotherapy.

CDR3 bases: TGTGCCAGTAGTATACAGGGGGCGAGTAATGAAAAACTGTTTTTT. It yields the protein CASSIQGASNEKLFF. J is TRBJ1-4 and V is TRBV19; 8 nucleotides line up with TRBD1. Germline V gene sequence: CDR1 LNHDA, CDR2 SQIVND (reference sequence). Trimming took 2 bases from V and 4 from J; bases not matched to a gene: 3. The CDR3 sequence is 15 residues long.